The TCR beta chain under discussion was sequenced for a study of shared clonotypes between healthy human individuals. CDR3 length: 14 residues. Trimming took 6 bases from V and 8 from J; bases not matched to a gene: 10. The germline V gene has CDR1 SEHNR and CDR2 FQNEAQ (reference sequence). Study-wide results and caveats: The authors expected sequencing depth to affect clonotype sharing among donors.

A remark on this clone: Its antigen is unidentified.

Assay: immunoSEQ multiplex PCR; the TCRdb copy retains only in-frame clones and omits some. The table has over 1.4 million clones, 95% to 97% seen once. The receptor was isolated from a man between 25 and 39 years old in good health. The specimen was naive CD4+ T cells sorted from blood. Indicated subset: CD45RA+ positively selected. The rearrangement links TRBV7-9 to TRBJ2-4; 7 positions match TRBD1. DNA for the CDR3: TGTGCCAGCAGTAACCAGGGGGTTGGCGACATTCAGTACTTC. Its translation is CASSNQGVGDIQYF.